This TCR beta chain came from a study of shared clonotypes between healthy human individuals (dated by TCRdb to about 2020). About the study as a whole: A couple of women and a few men aged 18 to 49 years were included in the cohort. For each donor, CD4 naive and CD4 memory were each run on three plates, CD8 naive on two plates, and CD8 memory on one plate. Different laboratories and diverse techniques were used to prepare libraries and sequence TCR repertoires, to increase sequencing depth and limit assay-specific biases. The study deeply sequenced blood TCR repertoires of about 5 healthy adults to estimate repertoire size and the extent of clonotype sharing between individuals. Between about 0.85 and 9.5 billion PBMCs per donor were obtained by leukapheresis.

The paper as a whole reports these results and caveats: The small number of donors limited the genetic and exposure-history diversity represented. Even with the large sequencing depth, rarefaction of the sorted-subset datasets indicated that sequencing was incomplete. Clonotypes shared by all four sorted-subset donors showed higher generation probabilities than non-shared clonotypes. When a handful of donors were compared, the shared fraction of clonotypes was around 5% for naive CD4, 3.5% to 4% for naive CD8, 2.3% for memory CD4, and approximately 0.4% for memory CD8. Naive subsets generally had larger estimated clonotype richness than memory subsets. Based on pairwise subsampling, the degree of clonotype sharing among donors was expected to be affected by sequencing depth. Sampling was restricted to blood, and TCR repertoires in tissues likely differ from the TCR repertoires found in blood.

As for this clone: Its antigen is not yet known. Base qualities are missing; no much larger clone stands one base away.

Using the deep immunoSEQ assay, TCR CDR3 regions were amplified from genomic DNA by multiplex PCR. For each cell subset, the extracted genomic DNA was distributed evenly across all wells of several immunoSEQ 96-well plates, and each plate served as one replicate. For sorted subsets, 200 to 250 ng of genomic DNA, equivalent to tens of thousands of T cell genomes, went into each replicate PCR. Purified libraries were measured with a Qubit 3.0 fluorometer, size-checked on a Bioanalyzer 2100, and measured again with the KAPA Library Quantification kit. Every immunoSEQ 96-well plate was sequenced on a separate single-read 150-cycle Illumina NextSeq 550 flow cell. As for the authors' bioinformatics: Because the immunoSEQ output held only junctional sequences and lacked quality scores, the filtering could not match the filtering applied to full-length reads. To assign V/J genes and CDR3, sequences were annotated against IMGT germline references using PyIR, a Python wrapper for IgBLAST v1.9. Reads with weak V/J assignments (E-value above 1e-6), missing CDR3, stop codons, out-of-frame junctions, or ambiguous translated residues were removed. V3J clonotypes were defined as sequences sharing an identical inferred V gene, J gene, and CDR3 amino acid sequence. Percentage overlap between repertoires was computed as shared unique clonotypes divided by the size of the smaller repertoire. Three approaches were used to assess repertoire richness: RTK rarefaction, the Chao1 estimator, and Recon v2.1 estimates of unobserved clonotypes. OLGA was used to compute generation probabilities for all TCRbeta clonotypes that the gDNA method yielded from a handful of donors. TCRdb limited this immuneACCESS table to in-frame rearrangements with V and J called. A share of clones is missing; checked studies link under half to unresolved V genes, and the rest is unexplained. D and trimming come from the DNA, and the V and J calls and clone size come from that table. The sample contains some 2,500,000 clones, 85% to 95% of them found a single time. Roughly 0.34% of the sample rests with the top ten.

The donors were healthy, HIV-negative adults who had no recently reported acute infections or vaccinations. All donors were Caucasian adults living in Nashville, Tennessee, USA. CD4+ T cells were enriched by magnetic negative selection, after which naive cells were positively selected on CD45RA and the negative fraction was taken as the memory subset. Blood was collected by leukapheresis, and PBMCs were isolated by Ficoll-Histopaque density gradient centrifugation and then cryopreserved in liquid nitrogen vapor phase. Analytical flow cytometry was used to check the purity and quantity of each magnetically sorted T cell population. From each sorted fraction, genomic DNA was isolated and quantified by UV absorbance on a Nanodrop 2000c. The TCR comes from a man aged 18 to 29 in good health. Some clones in this sample may be carry-over from other donors' samples. Sequences were obtained from naive CD4+ T cells from PBMCs. The cell subset or site tag for this specimen amounts to: CD45RA+ positively selected.

The DNA sequence is TGTGCCAGCAGTCCTCAGACTAGGACCTACGAGCAGTACTTC. This encodes CASSPQTRTYEQYF. The sequence links TRBV28 to TRBJ2-7; TRBD2 is perhaps the D gene, given 6 matching bases. The germline V gene specifies MDHEN as CDR1 and SYDVKM as CDR2. Including cysteine and phenylalanine, the CDR3 has 14 amino acids. The sequence is cut down to CDR3 DNA, 42 bases in frame from base 1. V is reduced by 5 bases and J by 2 bases, leaving a spacing of 13 bases between them.